These 7 T cell receptor beta chains share one sample of origin, sequenced in a study of regulatory T cells in long-lasting Graves disease. Investigators prepared the TCR beta libraries by applying iRepertoire HTBI primers and Arm-PCR of CDR3 regions. Each CDR3 protein is one row after TCRdb ran MiXCR on the multiplex PCR reads. Of 300,000 to 400,000 distinct CDR3 sequences in the sample, 15% to 20% were seen once. Time point meaning: newly diagnosed GD, antithyroid drugs for less than 3 months. Preparation of the TCR library used RNA extracted from PBMCs. Sequencing was performed on peripheral blood mononuclear cells (PBMCs), taken at new diagnosis, from a patient treated with antithyroid drugs. These receptor sequences come from a female donor with Graves disease.

This clonotype was seen ten or more times. The chain combines TRBV6-1 with TRBJ1-5; D uncertain. Looked up from germline, CDR1 is MNHNS and CDR2 is SASEGT. This CDR3 spans 15 amino acids. With 0 bases removed from V and 6 bases from J, the gap between germline ends came to 12 bases. The CDR3 sequence is CASSEALEGGQPQHF. CDR3 nucleotide sequence: TGTGCCAGCAGTGAAGCGCTGGAGGGAGGTCAGCCCCAGCATTTT.

This clonotype was observed at least ten times. J is TRBJ2-7 and V is TRBV7-9; 7 bases align to TRBD1. The V segment lost 1 base and the J segment 5 bases; nucleotides outside the gene matches: 5. CDR1 SEHNR and CDR2 FQNEAQ come from the germline V gene (reference sequence). This CDR3 is 14 amino acids long. CDR3 loop: CASSLGTGLDEQYF. In DNA form, the CDR3 reads TGTGCCAGCAGCTTAGGGACAGGTCTGGACGAGCAGTACTTC.

Remarks on this clonotype: At one end, the junction sequence differs from germline, possibly due to a read error. The chain has TRBV30 and TRBJ2-7; 10 nucleotides align to TRBD1. From germline, CDR1 is GTSNPN and CDR2 SVGIG (reference sequence). The CDR3 spans 18 residues. The CDR3 DNA reads TGTGCCTCGAGTTTATCCAGCTGGCCGGGACAGGGGTTGGGCGAGCAGTACTTC. Amino acids: CASSLSSWPGQGLGEQYF.

This clonotype was detected many times. The genes are TRBV24-1 and TRBJ2-5; 9 bases fit TRBD1. The CDR3 runs to 14 residues. Germline assignment: CDR1 KGHDR and CDR2 SFDVKD. With 5 bases clipped from V and 4 bases from J, the junction kept 4 bases outside the gene matches. CDR3 nucleotide sequence: TGTGCCACCAGTGGCCCGACAGGGGGAGAGACCCAGTACTTC. It yields the protein CATSGPTGGETQYF.

This clonotype has ten or more counts. The rearrangement joins TRBV7-2 to TRBJ2-4, with 7 bases lining up with TRBD2. The CDR3 extends over 14 amino acids. V shed 4 bases and J 3 bases; nucleotides not matched to a gene: 3. In germline, CDR1 is SGHTA, CDR2 FQGNSA. CDR3 in amino acids: CASSWGEGKNIQYF. CDR3 bases: TGTGCCAGCAGCTGGGGGGAGGGCAAAAACATTCAGTACTTC.

This clonotype has more than one count but fewer than ten. J is TRBJ2-7 and V is TRBV6-1; D is possibly TRBD1 (6 bases). Trimming left V 6 bases short and J 0 bases short, with 12 bases between. Germline-derived CDR1 and CDR2 are MNHNS and SASEGT. There are 14 residues in the CDR3. Written as DNA, the CDR3 is TGTGCCAGCAGCCAAGGACAGAGCTCCTACGAGCAGTACTTC. Protein product: CASSQGQSSYEQYF.

This clonotype was detected many times. The chain uses TRBV14 and TRBJ1-2; 7 bases align to TRBD1. Germline CDR1 is SGHDN and CDR2 is FVKESK. This CDR3 region has 15 residues. V lost 4 bases to trimming and J lost 1 base; unmatched junction nucleotides: 6. Written as DNA, the CDR3 is TGTGCCAGCAGCCTCCGGACAGGCCTTAACTATGGCTACACCTTC. Translating gives CASSLRTGLNYGYTF.